The text below deals with one TCR beta chain. What it binds is not known. The sample comes from a study of OX40 agonist ivuxolimab in advanced cancers. At the level of the study: The study treated patients with ivuxolimab, an agonistic anti-OX40 (CD134) antibody. Treatment received earlier with anti-PD-1, anti-PD-L1 or anti-CTLA-4 agents was allowed, and over 30% had some.

Study findings and constraints: At 0.1 to 3.0 mg/kg and by week 6, clonal expansion occurred in CD4+ and CD8+ blood T cells.

Produced via immunoSEQ multiplex PCR; TCRdb's table is partial and in-frame only. The table lists tens of thousands of clones, approximately 89% of them singletons. The specimen was CD4+ or CD8+ T cells sorted from blood, collected in a trial of the OX40 agonist ivuxolimab. The receptor was derived from an adult with an advanced solid tumor such as melanoma, head and neck, liver or kidney cancer.

CDR3 region: CASSIAPGRNIQYF. DNA of the CDR3: TGTGCCAGCAGCATTGCGCCGGGACGGAACATTCAGTACTTC. This chain links TRBV7-9 with TRBJ2-4; TRBD1 or TRBD2 may be the D gene (5 bases each). This CDR3 spans 14 amino acids. In germline, CDR1 is SEHNR, CDR2 FQNEAQ (reference sequence). The V end was cut by 5 bases, the J end by 7 bases, with 15 bases between.